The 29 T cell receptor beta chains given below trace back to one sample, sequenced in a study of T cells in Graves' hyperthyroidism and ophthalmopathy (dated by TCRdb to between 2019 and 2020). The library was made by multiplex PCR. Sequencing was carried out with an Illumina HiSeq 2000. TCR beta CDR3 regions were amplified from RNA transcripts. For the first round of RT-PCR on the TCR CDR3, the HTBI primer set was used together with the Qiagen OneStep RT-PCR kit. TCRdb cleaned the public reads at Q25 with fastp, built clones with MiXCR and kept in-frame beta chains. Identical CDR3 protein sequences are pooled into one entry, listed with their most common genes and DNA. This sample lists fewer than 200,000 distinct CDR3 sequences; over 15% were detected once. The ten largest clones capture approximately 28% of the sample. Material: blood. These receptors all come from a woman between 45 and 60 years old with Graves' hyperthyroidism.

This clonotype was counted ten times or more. CDR3 sequence reads: CASSETGGRGEQFF. The CDR3 bases are TGTGCCAGCAGTGAGACAGGGGGGAGAGGTGAGCAGTTCTTC. This rearrangement joins TRBV2 to TRBJ2-1; 9 positions agree with TRBD1. Trimming removed 3 bases from V and 9 bases from J; junction bases left unmatched: 6. Germline CDR1 is SNHLY and CDR2 is FYNNEI. This CDR3 region has 14 residues.

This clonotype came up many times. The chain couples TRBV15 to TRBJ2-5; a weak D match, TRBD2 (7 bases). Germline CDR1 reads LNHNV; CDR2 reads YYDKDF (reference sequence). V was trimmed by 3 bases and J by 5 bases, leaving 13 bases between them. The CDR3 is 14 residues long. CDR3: CATSRRGGLETQYF. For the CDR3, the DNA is TGTGCCACCAGCAGGAGGGGGGGTTTGGAGACCCAGTACTTC.

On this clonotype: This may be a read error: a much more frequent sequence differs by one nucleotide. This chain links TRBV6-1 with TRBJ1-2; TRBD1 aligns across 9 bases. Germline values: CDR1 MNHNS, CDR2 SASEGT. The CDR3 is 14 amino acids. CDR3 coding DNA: TGTGCCAGCAGCATACAGGGGGCTAACTATGTCTACACCTTC. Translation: CASSIQGANYVYTF.

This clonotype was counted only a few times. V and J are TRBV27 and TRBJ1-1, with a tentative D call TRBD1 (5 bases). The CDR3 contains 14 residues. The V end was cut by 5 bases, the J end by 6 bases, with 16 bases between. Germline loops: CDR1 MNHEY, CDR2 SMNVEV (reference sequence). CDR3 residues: CASSEGPENSEAFF. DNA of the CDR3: TGTGCCAGCAGTGAGGGACCCGAAAACTCTGAAGCTTTCTTT.

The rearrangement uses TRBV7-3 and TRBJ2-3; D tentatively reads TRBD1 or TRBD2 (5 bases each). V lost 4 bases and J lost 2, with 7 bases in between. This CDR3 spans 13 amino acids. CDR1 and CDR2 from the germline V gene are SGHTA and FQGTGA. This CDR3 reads CASSWDLTDTQYF. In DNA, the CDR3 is TGTGCCAGCAGCTGGGACCTCACAGATACGCAGTATTTT.

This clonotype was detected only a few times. The CDR3 protein is CASSPRLAGADTGELFF. CDR3 in DNA: TGTGCCAGCTCACCGAGACTAGCGGGGGCAGACACCGGGGAGCTGTTTTTT. The chain is built from TRBV18 and TRBJ2-2; 12 nucleotides line up with TRBD2. The CDR3 covers 17 residues. Germline V gene sequence: CDR1 KGHSH, CDR2 LQKENI. Trimming at V came to 3 bases and at J to 3 bases, leaving 5 bases not matched to a gene.

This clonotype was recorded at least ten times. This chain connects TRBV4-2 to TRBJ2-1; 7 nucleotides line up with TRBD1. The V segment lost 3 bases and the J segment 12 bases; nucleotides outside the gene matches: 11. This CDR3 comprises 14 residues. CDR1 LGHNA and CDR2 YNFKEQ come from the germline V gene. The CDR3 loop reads CASSHPGTVGGQFF. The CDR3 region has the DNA TGTGCCAGCAGCCACCCTGGGACAGTCGGAGGGCAGTTCTTC.

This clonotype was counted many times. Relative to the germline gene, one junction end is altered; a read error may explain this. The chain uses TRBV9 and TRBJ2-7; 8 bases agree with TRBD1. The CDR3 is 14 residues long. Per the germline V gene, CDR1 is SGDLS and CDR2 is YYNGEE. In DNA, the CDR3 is TGTGCCAGCAGTGTAGGGACAGGAAACTACGAGCAGTACTTC. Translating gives CASSVGTGNYEQYF.

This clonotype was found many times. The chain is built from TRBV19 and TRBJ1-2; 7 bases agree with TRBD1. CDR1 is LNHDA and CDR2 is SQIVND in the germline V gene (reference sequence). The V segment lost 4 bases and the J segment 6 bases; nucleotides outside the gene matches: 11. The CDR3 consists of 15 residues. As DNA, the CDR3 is TGTGCCAGTAGTACCGAGAGGGGGCCCAGCGATGGCTACACCTTC. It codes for CASSTERGPSDGYTF.

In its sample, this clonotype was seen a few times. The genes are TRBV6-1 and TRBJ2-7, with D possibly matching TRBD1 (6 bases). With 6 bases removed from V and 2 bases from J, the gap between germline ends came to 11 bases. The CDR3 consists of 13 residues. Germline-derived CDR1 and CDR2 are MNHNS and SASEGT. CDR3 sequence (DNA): TGTGCCAGCAGCAACAGGGTGCCCTACGAGCAGTACTTC. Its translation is CASSNRVPYEQYF.

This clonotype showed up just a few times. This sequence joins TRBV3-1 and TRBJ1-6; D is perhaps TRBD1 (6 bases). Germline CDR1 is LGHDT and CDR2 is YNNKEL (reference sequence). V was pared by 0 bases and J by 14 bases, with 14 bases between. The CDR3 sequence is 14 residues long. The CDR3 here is CASSQDARGLTLHF. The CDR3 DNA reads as TGTGCCAGCAGCCAAGACGCCAGGGGTCTCACCCTCCACTTT.

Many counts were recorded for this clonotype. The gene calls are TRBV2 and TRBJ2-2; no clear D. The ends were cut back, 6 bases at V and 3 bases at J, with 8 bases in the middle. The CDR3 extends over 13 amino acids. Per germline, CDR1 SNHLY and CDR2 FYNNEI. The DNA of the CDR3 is TGTGCCAGCAGGATTTTATACACCGGGGAGCTGTTTTTT. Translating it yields CASRILYTGELFF.

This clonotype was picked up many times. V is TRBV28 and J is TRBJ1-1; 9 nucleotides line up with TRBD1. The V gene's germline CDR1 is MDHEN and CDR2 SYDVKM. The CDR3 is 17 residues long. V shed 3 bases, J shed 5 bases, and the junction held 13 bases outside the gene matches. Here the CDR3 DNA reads TGTGCCAGCAGTTTGCAACTTGGACAGGGGACGGATACTGAAGCTTTCTTT. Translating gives CASSLQLGQGTDTEAFF.

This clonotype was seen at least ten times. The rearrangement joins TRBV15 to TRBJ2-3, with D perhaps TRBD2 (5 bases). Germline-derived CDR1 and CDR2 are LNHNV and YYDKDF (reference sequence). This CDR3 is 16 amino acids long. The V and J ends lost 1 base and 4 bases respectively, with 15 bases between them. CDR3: CATSRGSGFGADTQYF. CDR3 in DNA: TGTGCCACCAGCAGAGGTTCGGGGTTTGGGGCAGATACGCAGTATTTT. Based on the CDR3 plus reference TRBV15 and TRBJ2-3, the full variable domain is DAMVIQNPRYQVTQFGKPVTLSCSQTLNHNVMYWYQQKSSQAPKLLFHYYDKDFNNEADTPDNFQSRRPNTSFCFLDIRSPGLGDTAMYLCATSRGSGFGADTQYFGPGTRLTVL.

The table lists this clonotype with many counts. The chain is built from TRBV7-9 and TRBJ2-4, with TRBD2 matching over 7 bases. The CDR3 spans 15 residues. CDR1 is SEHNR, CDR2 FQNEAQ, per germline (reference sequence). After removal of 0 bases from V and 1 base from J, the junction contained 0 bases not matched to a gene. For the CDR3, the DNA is TGTGCCAGCAGCTTAGCGGGAGGGGCCAAAAACATTCAGTACTTC. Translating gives CASSLAGGAKNIQYF.

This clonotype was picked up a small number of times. CDR3: CASSLGDPSGNTIYF. The CDR3 coding sequence is TGCGCCAGCAGCTTGGGTGACCCCTCTGGAAACACCATATATTTT. The chain links TRBV5-1 to TRBJ1-3; D is unclear. V dropped 0 bases and J dropped 0 bases, with 7 bases sitting between them. Germline loops: CDR1 SGHRS, CDR2 YFSETQ. CDR3 length: 15 amino acids.

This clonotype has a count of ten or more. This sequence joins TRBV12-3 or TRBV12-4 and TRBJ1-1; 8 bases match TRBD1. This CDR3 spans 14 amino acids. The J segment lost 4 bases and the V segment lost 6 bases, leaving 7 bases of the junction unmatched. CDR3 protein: CASRRTGRFTEAFF. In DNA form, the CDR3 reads TGTGCCAGCAGACGGACAGGGAGATTCACTGAAGCTTTCTTT.

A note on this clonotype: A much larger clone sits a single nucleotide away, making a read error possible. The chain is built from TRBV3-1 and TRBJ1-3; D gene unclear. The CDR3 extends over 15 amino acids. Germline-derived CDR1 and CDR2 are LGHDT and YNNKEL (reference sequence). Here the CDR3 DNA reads TGTGCCAGCAGCCAGGGTCCAGGCGCTGGAACCACCATATATTTT. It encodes CASSQGPGAGTTIYF.

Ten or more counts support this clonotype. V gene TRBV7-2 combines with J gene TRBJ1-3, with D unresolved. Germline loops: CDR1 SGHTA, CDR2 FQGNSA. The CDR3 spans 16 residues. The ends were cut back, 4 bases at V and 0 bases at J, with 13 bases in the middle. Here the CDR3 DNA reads TGTGCCAGCAGCTACCAAGGCCCTTACTCTGGAAACACCATATATTTT. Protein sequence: CASSYQGPYSGNTIYF.

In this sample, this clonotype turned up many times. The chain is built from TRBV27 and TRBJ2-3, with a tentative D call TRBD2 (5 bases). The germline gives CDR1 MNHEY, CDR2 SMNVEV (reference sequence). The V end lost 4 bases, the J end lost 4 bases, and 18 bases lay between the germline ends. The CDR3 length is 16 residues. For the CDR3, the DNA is TGTGCCAGCAGTTCAAACTTCCTAGCCGCCTCAGATACGCAGTATTTT. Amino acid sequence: CASSSNFLAASDTQYF.

The CDR3 sequence is CASSFGQSNYGYTF. CDR3 bases: TGCGCCAGCAGCTTCGGTCAGAGTAACTATGGCTACACCTTC. This rearrangement joins TRBV5-1 to TRBJ1-2; D call uncertain. V lost 2 bases and J 1 base, leaving 9 bases between the germline ends. The germline gives CDR1 SGHRS, CDR2 YFSETQ. The CDR3 has 14 amino acids.

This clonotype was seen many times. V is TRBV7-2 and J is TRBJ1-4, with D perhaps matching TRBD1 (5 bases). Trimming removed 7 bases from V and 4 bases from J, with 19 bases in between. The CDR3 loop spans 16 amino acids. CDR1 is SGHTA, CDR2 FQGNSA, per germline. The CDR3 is CASTDRGVGINEKLFF. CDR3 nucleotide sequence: TGTGCCAGCACCGACCGGGGGGTGGGGATTAATGAAAAACTGTTTTTT. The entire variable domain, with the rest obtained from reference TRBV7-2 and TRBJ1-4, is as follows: GAGVSQSPSNKVTEKGKDVELRCDPISGHTALYWYRQSLGQGLEFLIYFQGNSAPDKSGLPSDRFSAERTGGSVSTLTIQRTQQEDSAVYLCASTDRGVGINEKLFFGSGTQLSVL.

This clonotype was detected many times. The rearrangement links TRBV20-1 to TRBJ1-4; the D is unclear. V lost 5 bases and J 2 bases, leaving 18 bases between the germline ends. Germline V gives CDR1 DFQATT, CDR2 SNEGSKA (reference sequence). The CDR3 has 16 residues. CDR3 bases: TGCAGTGCTTCTTCCAGACGGGGTTCGACTAATGAAAAACTGTTTTTT. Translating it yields CSASSRRGSTNEKLFF.

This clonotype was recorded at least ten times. The CDR3 sequence is CASSLGPPTGGTEAFF. In DNA form, the CDR3 reads TGTGCCAGCAGCTTGGGCCCACCCACAGGGGGCACTGAAGCTTTCTTT. The rearrangement uses TRBV5-6 and TRBJ1-1; 8 bases match TRBD1. V trimming: 0 bases; J trimming: 4 bases; junction bases outside the gene matches: 8. CDR3 length equals 16 residues. Germline lookup yields CDR1 SGHDT and CDR2 YYEEEE.

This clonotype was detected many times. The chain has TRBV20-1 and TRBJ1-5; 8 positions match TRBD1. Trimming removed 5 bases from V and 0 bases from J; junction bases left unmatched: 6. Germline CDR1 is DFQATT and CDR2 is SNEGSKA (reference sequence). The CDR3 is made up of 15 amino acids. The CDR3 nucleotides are TGCAGTGCTCTTCGGACAGGGAATAGCAATCAGCCCCAGCATTTT. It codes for CSALRTGNSNQPQHF.

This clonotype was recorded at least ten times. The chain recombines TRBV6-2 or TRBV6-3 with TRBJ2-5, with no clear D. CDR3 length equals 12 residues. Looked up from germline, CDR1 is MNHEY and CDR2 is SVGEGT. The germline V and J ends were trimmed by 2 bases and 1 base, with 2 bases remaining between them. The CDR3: CASSYVQETQYF. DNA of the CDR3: TGTGCCAGCAGTTACGTCCAAGAGACCCAGTACTTC.

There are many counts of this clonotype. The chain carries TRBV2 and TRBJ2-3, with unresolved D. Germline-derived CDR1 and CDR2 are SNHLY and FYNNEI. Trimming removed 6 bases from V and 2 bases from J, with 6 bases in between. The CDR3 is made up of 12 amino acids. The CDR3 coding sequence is TGTGCCAGCAGAGCAAACACAGATACGCAGTATTTT. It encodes CASRANTDTQYF. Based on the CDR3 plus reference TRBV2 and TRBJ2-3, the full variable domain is EPEVTQTPSHQVTQMGQEVILRCVPISNHLYFYWYRQILGQKVEFLVSFYNNEISEKSEIFDDQFSVERPDGSNFTLKIRSTKLEDSAMYFCASRANTDTQYFGPGTRLTVL.

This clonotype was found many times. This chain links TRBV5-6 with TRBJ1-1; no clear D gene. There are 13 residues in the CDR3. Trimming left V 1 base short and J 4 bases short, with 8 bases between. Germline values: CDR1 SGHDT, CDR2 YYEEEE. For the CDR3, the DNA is TGTGCCAGCAGCTTGAGCCCAGGCACTGAAGCTTTCTTT. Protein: CASSLSPGTEAFF.

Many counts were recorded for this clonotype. This chain's CDR3 is CASSLALGQGTSGNTIYF. CDR3 DNA: TGTGCCAGCAGTTTAGCGCTGGGACAGGGCACTTCTGGAAACACCATATATTTT. The V and J genes are TRBV12-3 or TRBV12-4 and TRBJ1-3; 9 bases match TRBD1. This CDR3 region has 18 residues. The junction had 7 bases not matched to a gene; V was cut back by 0 bases and J by 1 base.